This TCR beta chain was observed in a study of blood T cell repertoires in COVID-19. Across the study: Samples taken during acute and convalescent COVID-19 were collected in the United States, Italy and Spain.

In the study's own analysis: How many nucleated cells were present was estimated from reference gene primer amplification. TCRdb keeps only in-frame clones here, not all; method: immunoSEQ multiplex PCR. That table is the source of V, J and clone size, and D and trimming were worked out from the DNA. The sample holds hundreds of thousands of clones, 70% to 90% seen once. This CDR3 has 14 residues. The junction had 5 bases not matched to a gene; V was cut back by 2 bases and J by 6 bases. Germline lookup yields CDR1 SEHNR and CDR2 FQNEAQ (reference sequence). The receptor's source is a man younger than 35 with COVID-19, enrolled during active disease. V is TRBV7-9 and J is TRBJ1-2; 8 nucleotides align to TRBD1. The source material was peripheral blood. As DNA, the CDR3 is TGTGCCAGCAGCTTACCAGGGGGCGGGAATGGCTACACCTTC. Protein sequence: CASSLPGGGNGYTF.